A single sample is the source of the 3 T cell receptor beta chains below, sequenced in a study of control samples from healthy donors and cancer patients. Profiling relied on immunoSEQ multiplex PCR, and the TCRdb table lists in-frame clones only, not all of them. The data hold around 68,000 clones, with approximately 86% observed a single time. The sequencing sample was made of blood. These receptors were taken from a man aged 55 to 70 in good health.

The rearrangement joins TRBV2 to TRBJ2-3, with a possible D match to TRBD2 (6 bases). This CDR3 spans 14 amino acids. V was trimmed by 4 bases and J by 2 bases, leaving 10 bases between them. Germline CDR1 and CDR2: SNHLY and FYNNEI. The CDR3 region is CASSVGGNTDTQYF. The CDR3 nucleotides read TGTGCCAGCAGTGTAGGAGGGAACACAGATACGCAGTATTTT.

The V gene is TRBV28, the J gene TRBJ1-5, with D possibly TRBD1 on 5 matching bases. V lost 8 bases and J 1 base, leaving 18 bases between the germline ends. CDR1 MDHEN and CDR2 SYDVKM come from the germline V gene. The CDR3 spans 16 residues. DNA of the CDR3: TGTGCCAGCGGGACCCGGGCCCGAGGGAGCAATCAGCCCCAGCATTTT. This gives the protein CASGTRARGSNQPQHF.

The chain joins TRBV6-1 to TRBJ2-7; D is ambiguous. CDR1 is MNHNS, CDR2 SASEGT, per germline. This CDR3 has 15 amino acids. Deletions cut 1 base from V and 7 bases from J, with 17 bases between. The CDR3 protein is CASSEEGSVVGEQYF. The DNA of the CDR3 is TGTGCCAGCAGTGAAGAGGGTAGTGTTGTGGGTGAGCAGTACTTC.